One and the same sample provided the 15 T cell receptor beta chains below, sequenced in a study of T cell responses to AZD1222 COVID-19 vaccine. Assay: immunoSEQ multiplex PCR; the TCRdb copy retains only in-frame clones and omits some. The sample comprises roughly 150,000 clones, less than 95% of which are singletons, and approximately 6.2% rests with the top ten. The sequencing here drew on peripheral blood, taken 28 days after the second AZD1222 dose. These receptors were obtained from an adult who received the AZD1222 COVID-19 vaccine.

This clone was counted between two and nine times. The V gene is TRBV5-8, the J gene TRBJ2-7; D is perhaps TRBD2 (6 bases). CDR3 size: 16 residues. V lost 2 bases and J 0 bases, leaving 15 bases between the germline ends. Germline CDR1 SGHTS, CDR2 YDEGEE. CDR3 bases: TGTGCCAGCAGCTTCGGTTACGGGAGCCTCTCCTACGAGCAGTACTTC. It encodes CASSFGYGSLSYEQYF. Full variable domain (outside the CDR3, taken from reference TRBV5-8 and TRBJ2-7): EAGVTQSPTHLIKTRGQQATLRCSPISGHTSVYWYQQALGLGLQFLLWYDEGEERNRGNFPPRFSGRQFPNYSSELNVNALELEDSALYLCASSFGYGSLSYEQYFGPGTRLTVT.

The V and J genes are TRBV10-1 and TRBJ2-2, with D hard to call. The V and J ends lost 4 bases and 0 bases respectively, with 6 bases between them. Germline V gives CDR1 WNHNN, CDR2 SYGVQD (reference sequence). This CDR3 has 14 amino acids. Here the CDR3 DNA reads TGCGCCAGCAGTGGCGAACCGAACACCGGGGAGCTGTTTTTT. Translating gives CASSGEPNTGELFF.

The chain carries TRBV19 and TRBJ2-3, with 8 nucleotides matching TRBD1. Looked up from germline, CDR1 is LNHDA and CDR2 is SQIVND (reference sequence). This CDR3 contains 16 residues. Trimming took 6 bases from V and 3 from J; bases not matched to a gene: 11. CDR3 sequence: CASRPSWDRLTDTQYF. The CDR3 DNA sequence: TGTGCCAGTAGACCTTCTTGGGACAGGCTTACAGATACGCAGTATTTT.

The V and J genes are TRBV11-2 and TRBJ2-7, with TRBD1 matching 12 bases. The V segment lost 5 bases and the J segment 6 bases; nucleotides outside the gene matches: 8. Germline CDR1 is SGHAT and CDR2 is FQNNGV. This CDR3 is 15 amino acids long. CDR3 residues: CASSETGTGGFEQYF. CDR3 coding DNA: TGTGCCAGCAGCGAAACCGGGACAGGGGGCTTCGAGCAGTACTTC.

The gene calls are TRBV11-3 and TRBJ1-2; D remains ambiguous. Trimming left V 7 bases short and J 7 bases short, with 16 bases between. The CDR3 covers 13 residues. Germline CDR1 SGHNT, CDR2 YENEEA. The CDR3 here is CASTIAPLGGYTF. The CDR3 DNA reads as TGTGCCAGCACCATAGCCCCCCTCGGTGGCTACACCTTC.

The genes are TRBV5-5 and TRBJ1-5, with a weak D call TRBD1 (5 bases). Trimming cost V 8 bases and J 3 bases, with 12 bases left between them. CDR1 and CDR2 from the germline V gene are SGHKS and YYEKEE (reference sequence). This CDR3 has 13 amino acids. The CDR3 bases are TGTGCCAGTCGACGGGACGACAATCAGCCCCAGCATTTT. This translates into CASRRDDNQPQHF.

The J gene is TRBJ2-7, the V gene TRBV5-1; 7 bases map to TRBD1. CDR3 length: 13 residues. Germline V gene lookup returns CDR1 SGHRS and CDR2 YFSETQ. After removal of 4 bases from V and 3 bases from J, the junction contained 4 bases not matched to a gene. The CDR3 nucleotides are TGCGCCAGCAGCAGGGCAGGGGGCTACGAGCAGTACTTC. Translation gives CASSRAGGYEQYF.

This chain connects TRBV5-1 to TRBJ1-5, with D perhaps TRBD1 (5 bases). This CDR3 comprises 16 residues. Trimming stripped 0 bases from V and 0 bases from J, with 10 bases between. Germline V gene data show CDR1 as SGHRS and CDR2 as YFSETQ. This CDR3 is CASSLEGPYSNQPQHF. The CDR3 DNA reads as TGCGCCAGCAGCTTGGAGGGGCCCTATAGCAATCAGCCCCAGCATTTT. Variable domain in full (rest from reference TRBV5-1 and TRBJ1-5): KAGVTQTPRYLIKTRGQQVTLSCSPISGHRSVSWYQQTPGQGLQFLFEYFSETQRNKGNFPGRFSGRQFSNSRSEMNVSTLELGDSALYLCASSLEGPYSNQPQHFGDGTRLSIL.

This chain uses TRBV3-1 (or the pseudogene TRBV3-2) with TRBJ2-2; 7 bases match TRBD1. There are 17 residues in the CDR3. Trimming cost V 3 bases and J 6 bases; bases outside gene matches: 13. Per the germline V gene, CDR1 is LGHDT and CDR2 is YNNKEL (reference sequence). The CDR3 sequence: CASSHEGQLLGAGELFF. CDR3 DNA sequence: TGTGCCAGCAGCCATGAGGGACAGCTACTTGGGGCCGGGGAGCTGTTTTTT.

The chain carries TRBV5-6 and TRBJ1-4, with D unclear. The CDR3 has 16 amino acids. V lost 3 bases and J 0 bases, leaving 12 bases between the germline ends. The V gene's germline CDR1 is SGHDT and CDR2 YYEEEE. CDR3 loop: CASSSPRVATNEKLFF. The CDR3 DNA reads TGTGCCAGCAGCTCCCCCCGGGTCGCAACTAATGAAAAACTGTTTTTT.

This clone has only one observation. The genes are TRBV10-1 and TRBJ2-2, with D perhaps matching TRBD1 (5 bases). Germline CDR1 and CDR2: WNHNN and SYGVQD (reference sequence). CDR3 length: 16 residues. Trimming removed 5 bases from V and 3 bases from J, with 16 bases in between. The CDR3 is CASSISGLWDTGELFF. CDR3 bases: TGCGCCAGCAGTATATCAGGGCTTTGGGACACCGGGGAGCTGTTTTTT.

The chain uses TRBV12-3 or TRBV12-4 and TRBJ2-1; no reliable D call. The CDR3 contains 13 residues. V lost 5 bases to trimming and J lost 6 bases, with 11 bases between them. This CDR3 reads CASSPLVGNEQFF. For the CDR3, the DNA is TGTGCCAGCAGTCCTCTGGTCGGCAATGAGCAGTTCTTC.

This chain joins TRBV24-1 and TRBJ2-5; the D call may be TRBD1 or TRBD2 (5 bases each). The germline V and J ends were trimmed by 3 bases and 2 bases, with 9 bases remaining between them. The CDR3 extends over 14 amino acids. The germline CDR1 and CDR2 sequences are KGHDR and SFDVKD. The CDR3 DNA follows: TGTGCCACCAGTGATCCGGGACGGCAAGAGACCCAGTACTTC. It is translated as CATSDPGRQETQYF.

V and J are TRBV27 and TRBJ1-6; D gene ambiguous. V was clipped by 6 bases and J by 0 bases, with 9 bases between them. CDR1 is MNHEY and CDR2 is SMNVEV in the germline V gene (reference sequence). The CDR3 runs to 15 residues. The CDR3 nucleotides are TGTGCCAGCAGAGGTGGTCCCTCCTATAATTCACCCCTCCACTTT. The encoded protein is CASRGGPSYNSPLHF.

The CDR3 coding sequence is TGCAGCGTTGAGAATCCTGGCTACACCTTC. Protein product: CSVENPGYTF. V usage is TRBV29-1 and J usage is TRBJ1-2; no reliable D call. The V gene's germline CDR1 is SQVTM and CDR2 ANQGSEA. The germline V and J ends were trimmed by 3 bases and 7 bases, with 6 bases remaining between them. The CDR3 length is 10 residues.